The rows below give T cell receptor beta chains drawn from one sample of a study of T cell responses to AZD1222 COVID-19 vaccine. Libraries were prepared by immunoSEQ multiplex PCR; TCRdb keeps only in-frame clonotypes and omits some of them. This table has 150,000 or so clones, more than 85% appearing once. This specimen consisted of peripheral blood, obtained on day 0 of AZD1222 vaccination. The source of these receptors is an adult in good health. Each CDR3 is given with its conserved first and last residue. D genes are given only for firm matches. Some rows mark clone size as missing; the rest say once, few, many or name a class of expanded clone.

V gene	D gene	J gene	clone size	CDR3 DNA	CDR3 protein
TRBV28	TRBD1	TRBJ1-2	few	TGTGCCAGCAGTTTGACAGGGGGCGCGATCGGCTACACCTTC	CASSLTGGAIGYTF
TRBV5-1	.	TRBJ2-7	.	TGCGCCAGCAGCTCCACCGGCTCCTACGAGCAGTACTTC	CASSSTGSYEQYF
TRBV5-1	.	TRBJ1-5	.	TGCGCCAGCAGCTTGACAGGGAACGGGGATCAGCCCCAGCATTTT	CASSLTGNGDQPQHF
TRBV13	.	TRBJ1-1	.	TGTGCCAGCAGCTTAGGAGGGCTCAGGATGAACACTGAAGCTTTCTTT	CASSLGGLRMNTEAFF
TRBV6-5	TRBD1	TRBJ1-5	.	TGTGCCACCCAGACAGGGCCCCATCAGCCCCAGCATTTT	CATQTGPHQPQHF
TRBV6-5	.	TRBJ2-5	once	TGTGCCAGCAGTTATCGGGAGACCCAGTACTTC	CASSYRETQYF
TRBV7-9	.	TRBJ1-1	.	TGTGCCAGCAGCCGGACAGCGTCGAACACTGAAGCTTTCTTT	CASSRTASNTEAFF
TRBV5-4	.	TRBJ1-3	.	TGTGCCAGCAGCTTGGGGCAGGGGAACACCATATATTTT	CASSLGQGNTIYF
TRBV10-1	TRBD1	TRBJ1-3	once	TGCGCCAGCAGGGTGGGAGGTCAGGGGGTTGGAAACACCATATATTTT	CASRVGGQGVGNTIYF
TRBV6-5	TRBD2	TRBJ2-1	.	TGTGCCAGCAAGCCTAGCGGGGCTTACAATGAGCAGTTCTTC	CASKPSGAYNEQFF
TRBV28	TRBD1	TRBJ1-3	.	TGTGCCAGCAGCTCGGGACAGAACTCTGGAAACACCATATATTTT	CASSSGQNSGNTIYF
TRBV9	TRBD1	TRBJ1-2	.	TGTGCCAGCAGCCTCCACAGGGGAAACTATGGCTACACCTTC	CASSLHRGNYGYTF
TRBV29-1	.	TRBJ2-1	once	TGCAGCGTTTCAAGCGGCTACAATGAGCAGTTCTTC	CSVSSGYNEQFF
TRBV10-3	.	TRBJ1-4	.	TGTGCCATCAGTGATTCCAGGGCGGAGACTAATGAAAAACTGTTTTTT	CAISDSRAETNEKLFF
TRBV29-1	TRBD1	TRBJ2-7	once	TGCAGCGTCGTAGGGACAGGAACCTACGAGCAGTACTTC	CSVVGTGTYEQYF
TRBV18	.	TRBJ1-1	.	TGTGCCAGCTCACCACCGGAAATACGGTCGGGCGAAGCTTTCTTT	CASSPPEIRSGEAFF
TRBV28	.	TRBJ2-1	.	TGTGCCAGCAGTCCCCCCAACGTGGGAGCTGGCAATGAGCAGTTCTTC	CASSPPNVGAGNEQFF
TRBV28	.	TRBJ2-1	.	TGTGCCAGCGGCCTTCCCAACCACAATGAGCAGTTCTTC	CASGLPNHNEQFF
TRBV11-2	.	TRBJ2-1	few	TGTGCCAGCAGCTCCAGAGGGCCTACTAGGGCTTCATACAATGAGCAGTTCTTC	CASSSRGPTRASYNEQFF
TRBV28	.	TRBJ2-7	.	TGTGCCAGCAGCGGGGACGCAATCTCCTACGAGCAGTACTTC	CASSGDAISYEQYF
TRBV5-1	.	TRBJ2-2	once	TGCGCCAGCAGCCCGTACATCATCGGGGAGCTGTTTTTT	CASSPYIIGELFF
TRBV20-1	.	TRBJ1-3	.	TGCAGTGCTAGTTCTTGGGCACCGATCTCGGGAAACACCATATATTTT	CSASSWAPISGNTIYF
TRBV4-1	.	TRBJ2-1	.	TGCGCCAGCAGCCCCAATAGAATAGCGGCAAAACTCTACAATGAGCAGTTCTTC	CASSPNRIAAKLYNEQFF
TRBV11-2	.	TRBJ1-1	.	TGTGCCAGCAGCTTAGGATGGGACACTGAAGCTTTCTTT	CASSLGWDTEAFF
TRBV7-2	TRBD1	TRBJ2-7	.	TGTGCCAGCAGCTTAGTAGGAGTAGGACAGGGATCCTACGAGCAGTACTTC	CASSLVGVGQGSYEQYF
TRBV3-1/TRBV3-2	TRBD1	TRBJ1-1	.	TGTGCCAGCAGCCAACCGACAGGGGGCGGCACTGAAGCTTTCTTT	CASSQPTGGGTEAFF
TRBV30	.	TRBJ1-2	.	TGTGCCTGGAGTCCCAGGGTTGTCGGCTACACCTTC	CAWSPRVVGYTF
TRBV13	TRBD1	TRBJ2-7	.	TGTGCCAGCAGCTTAGCAGGGGGCGGGCCCTACGAGCAGTACTTC	CASSLAGGGPYEQYF
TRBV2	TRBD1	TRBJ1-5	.	TGTGCCAGCAGTCCTGAGGGGGCGGAGAATCAGCCCCAGCATTTT	CASSPEGAENQPQHF
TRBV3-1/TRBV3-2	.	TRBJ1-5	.	TGTGCCAGCAGCCAAGATCCGCATCAGCCCCAGCATTTT	CASSQDPHQPQHF
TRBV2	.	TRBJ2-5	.	TGTGCCAGCACTCCTAGGACGCAACTGGAGACCCAGTACTTC	CASTPRTQLETQYF
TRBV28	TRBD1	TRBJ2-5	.	TGTGCCAGCAGCATCCGGGACAGCCAAGAGACCCAGTACTTC	CASSIRDSQETQYF
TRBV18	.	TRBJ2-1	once	TGTGCCAGCTCACCGAATGGGGGAGACGCGTTCAATGAGCAGTTCTTC	CASSPNGGDAFNEQFF
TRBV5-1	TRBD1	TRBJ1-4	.	TGCGCCAGCAGCTTGGGGACAGGGGGCATCAGTGAAAAACTGTTTTTT	CASSLGTGGISEKLFF
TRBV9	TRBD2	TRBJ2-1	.	TGTGCCAGCAGCTCGGAGAAAGCGGGAGCCCCCTACAATGAGCAGTTCTTC	CASSSEKAGAPYNEQFF
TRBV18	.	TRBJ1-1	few	TGTGCCAGCTCACCTGATGCGAACACTGAAGCTTTCTTT	CASSPDANTEAFF
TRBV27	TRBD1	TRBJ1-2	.	TGTGCCAGCAGTTCACAGGGGATCTATGGCTACACCTTC	CASSSQGIYGYTF
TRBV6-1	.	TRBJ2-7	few	TGTGCCAGCAGTGAAGCGGGGCCAAGCTCCTACGAGCAGTACTTC	CASSEAGPSSYEQYF
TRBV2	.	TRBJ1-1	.	TGTGCCAGCAGTGCCGGCCGGGGTCGTTGGGCCTCTGCCGCTTTCTTT	CASSAGRGRWASAAFF
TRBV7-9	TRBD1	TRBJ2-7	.	TGTGCCAGCAGCTTAAGTGCGGGACAGGGGGTCTACGAGCAGTACTTC	CASSLSAGQGVYEQYF
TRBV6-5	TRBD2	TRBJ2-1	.	TGTGCCAGCAGACGCGGGAGTATCCCCCATGAGCAGTTCTTC	CASRRGSIPHEQFF
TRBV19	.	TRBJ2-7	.	TGTGCCAGTAGTGGTGGGCGGACAGACTCCTACGAGCAGTACTTC	CASSGGRTDSYEQYF
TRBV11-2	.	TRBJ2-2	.	TGTGCCAGCAGCCTAAGGCCGGGCGGGGAGCTGTTTTTT	CASSLRPGGELFF